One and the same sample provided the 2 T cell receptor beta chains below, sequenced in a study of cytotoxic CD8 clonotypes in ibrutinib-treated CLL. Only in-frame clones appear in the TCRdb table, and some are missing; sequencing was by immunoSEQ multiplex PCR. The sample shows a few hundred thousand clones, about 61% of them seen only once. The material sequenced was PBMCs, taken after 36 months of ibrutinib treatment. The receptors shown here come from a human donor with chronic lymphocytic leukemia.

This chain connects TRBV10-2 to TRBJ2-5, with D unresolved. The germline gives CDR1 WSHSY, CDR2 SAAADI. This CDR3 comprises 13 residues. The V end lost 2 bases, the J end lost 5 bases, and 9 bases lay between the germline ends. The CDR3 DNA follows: TGCGCCAGCAGTGAGCACCGTGTGGAGACCCAGTACTTC. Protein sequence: CASSEHRVETQYF.

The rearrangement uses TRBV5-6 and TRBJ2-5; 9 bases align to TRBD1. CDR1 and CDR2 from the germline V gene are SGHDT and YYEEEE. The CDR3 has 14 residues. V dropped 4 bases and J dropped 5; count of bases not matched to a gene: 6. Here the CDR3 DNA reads TGTGCCAGCAGCAAGGGACAGGGCGCCGAGACCCAGTACTTC. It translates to CASSKGQGAETQYF. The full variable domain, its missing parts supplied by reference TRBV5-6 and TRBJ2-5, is DAGVTQSPTHLIKTRGQQVTLRCSPKSGHDTVSWYQQALGQGPQFIFQYYEEEERQRGNFPDRFSGHQFPNYSSELNVNALLLGDSALYLCASSKGQGAETQYFGPGTRLLVL.